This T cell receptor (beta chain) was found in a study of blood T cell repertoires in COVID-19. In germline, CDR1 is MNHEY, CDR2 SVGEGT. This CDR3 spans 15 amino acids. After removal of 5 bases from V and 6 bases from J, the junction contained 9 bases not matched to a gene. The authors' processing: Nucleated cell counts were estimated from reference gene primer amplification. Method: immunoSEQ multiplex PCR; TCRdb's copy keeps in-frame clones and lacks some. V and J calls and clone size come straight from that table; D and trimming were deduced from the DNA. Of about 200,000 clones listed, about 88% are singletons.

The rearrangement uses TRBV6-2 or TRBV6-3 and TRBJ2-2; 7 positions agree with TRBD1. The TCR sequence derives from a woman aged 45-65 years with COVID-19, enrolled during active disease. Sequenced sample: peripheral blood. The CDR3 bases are TGTGCCAGCAGTGTGGACAGGATAGTCGCCGGGGAGCTGTTTTTT. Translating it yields CASSVDRIVAGELFF.